The 14 T cell receptor beta chains below were found in one sample sequenced in a study of cytomegalovirus exposure and HLA in healthy donors. The PCR ran on 60 Vbeta and 13 Jbeta primers. Method: immunoSEQ multiplex PCR; TCRdb's copy keeps in-frame clones and lacks some. The sample consists of 150,000 or so clones, around 83% of them appearing once. Sequenced sample: PBMCs. The source of these receptors is a man in his forties or fifties in good health and CMV-seropositive.

This chain joins TRBV7-9 and TRBJ2-1, with TRBD1 matching 8 bases. V dropped 3 bases and J dropped 1; count of bases not matched to a gene: 5. Germline-derived CDR1 and CDR2 are SEHNR and FQNEAQ (reference sequence). This CDR3 region has 16 residues. CDR3 DNA sequence: TGTGCCAGCAGCTTCACCCGGACAGGGTCCTACAATGAGCAGTTCTTC. Its translation: CASSFTRTGSYNEQFF.

V usage is TRBV4-3 and J usage is TRBJ2-1; 8 nucleotides align to TRBD1. The CDR3 spans 14 residues. With V trimmed by 2 bases and J by 4 bases, 1 base remained unmatched. Germline CDR1 and CDR2: LGHNA and YSLEER. The CDR3 DNA sequence: TGCGCCAGCAGCCAAAACAGGGGGTACAATGAGCAGTTCTTC. Translating it yields CASSQNRGYNEQFF.

The rearrangement uses TRBV9 and TRBJ2-1; no reliable D call. This CDR3 has 15 residues. The germline CDR1 and CDR2 sequences are SGDLS and YYNGEE. Trimming pared 0 bases from V and 0 bases from J, leaving 7 bases between. CDR3 sequence reads: CASSVGRISYNEQFF. The CDR3 region has the DNA TGTGCCAGCAGCGTAGGGCGGATCTCCTACAATGAGCAGTTCTTC. The variable domain in full, with the rest retrieved from reference TRBV9 and TRBJ2-1, is DSGVTQTPKHLITATGQRVTLRCSPRSGDLSVYWYQQSLDQGLQFLIQYYNGEERAKGNILERFSAQQFPDLHSELNLSSLELGDSALYFCASSVGRISYNEQFFGPGTRLTVL.

The chain couples TRBV2 to TRBJ2-5; maybe TRBD2 (5 bases). The CDR3 runs to 15 residues. Germline V gives CDR1 SNHLY, CDR2 FYNNEI. V gave up 2 bases and J gave up 0 bases, with 10 bases separating them. CDR3 nucleotide sequence: TGTGCCAGCAGTGAAACGAGACTACACCAAGAGACCCAGTACTTC. This gives the protein CASSETRLHQETQYF.

The V call is TRBV30, the J call TRBJ1-1, with 8 positions matching TRBD1. CDR3 length: 15 amino acids. With 2 bases clipped from V and 3 bases from J, the junction kept 8 bases outside the gene matches. The germline CDR1 and CDR2 sequences are GTSNPN and SVGIG (reference sequence). The DNA of the CDR3 is TGTGCCTGGAGTCTTGGGGGACAGGCCCACACTGAAGCTTTCTTT. This gives the protein CAWSLGGQAHTEAFF.

The gene calls are TRBV5-5 and TRBJ1-2; D unresolved. The germline gives CDR1 SGHKS, CDR2 YYEKEE (reference sequence). Trimming shortened V by 0 bases and J by 3 bases, and 6 bases separated the two germline ends. The CDR3 runs to 13 residues. CDR3 residues: CASSLAGDYGYTF. CDR3 coding DNA: TGTGCCAGCAGCTTGGCCGGGGACTATGGCTACACCTTC.

The chain carries TRBV10-1 and TRBJ2-1; 7 bases map to TRBD1. V gave up 4 bases and J gave up 10 bases; unmatched junction bases: 10. The CDR3 runs to 14 residues. CDR1 is WNHNN, CDR2 SYGVQD, per germline (reference sequence). The CDR3 DNA follows: TGCGCCAGCAGTGTTAAAACAGGGGCTCGGGAGCAGTTCTTC. It encodes CASSVKTGAREQFF.

The chain links TRBV7-9 to TRBJ2-1; 11 nucleotides agree with TRBD2. The germline V gene encodes CDR1 SEHNR and CDR2 FQNEAQ (reference sequence). The CDR3 runs to 17 residues. V shed 1 base, J shed 4 bases, and the junction held 6 bases outside the gene matches. This CDR3 is CASSLVSGGDDYNEQFF. CDR3 nucleotides: TGTGCCAGCAGCTTAGTTAGCGGGGGGGACGATTACAATGAGCAGTTCTTC.

A single count supports this clone. This rearrangement joins TRBV28 to TRBJ2-5; 9 nucleotides line up with TRBD1. The CDR3 is made up of 15 amino acids. In germline, CDR1 is MDHEN, CDR2 SYDVKM. With 7 bases clipped from V and 5 bases from J, the junction kept 11 bases outside the gene matches. This chain's CDR3 is CASTTSQGASETQYF. The CDR3 DNA follows: TGTGCCAGCACCACGTCACAGGGGGCATCGGAGACCCAGTACTTC.

CDR3 in DNA: TGTGCCAGCCGATCAGCGGGGGAAGAGCAGTACTTC. Protein: CASRSAGEEQYF. The chain carries TRBV6-1 and TRBJ2-7, with 8 bases that match TRBD2. CDR3 length: 12 amino acids. Germline V gives CDR1 MNHNS, CDR2 SASEGT. V trimming: 8 bases; J trimming: 7 bases; junction bases outside the gene matches: 7.

The CDR3 here is CASQTRGDGEQFF. CDR3 DNA: TGTGCCAGCCAGACCAGGGGGGACGGTGAGCAGTTCTTC. V usage is TRBV2 and J usage is TRBJ2-1, with D possibly matching TRBD1 (7 bases). CDR1 is SNHLY and CDR2 is FYNNEI in the germline V gene. V lost 8 bases and J lost 9, with 17 bases in between. CDR3 length: 13 amino acids.

The chain recombines TRBV7-3 with TRBJ2-2; 8 bases line up with TRBD2. V trimming: 1 base; J trimming: 2 bases; junction bases outside the gene matches: 3. Germline lookup yields CDR1 SGHTA and CDR2 FQGTGA. The CDR3 sequence is 16 residues long. The CDR3: CASSLMSGGNTGELFF. DNA of the CDR3: TGTGCCAGCAGCTTAATGAGCGGGGGCAACACCGGGGAGCTGTTTTTT.

The chain has TRBV9 and TRBJ1-6, with 7 bases matching TRBD1. Trimming at V came to 4 bases and at J to 9 bases, leaving 7 bases not matched to a gene. Germline V gene sequence: CDR1 SGDLS, CDR2 YYNGEE. The CDR3 loop spans 14 amino acids. Here the CDR3 reads CASSSAGDSSPLHF. In DNA form, the CDR3 reads TGTGCCAGCAGCTCAGCCGGGGACAGTTCACCCCTCCACTTT. The full variable domain, rest sourced from reference TRBV9 and TRBJ1-6, is DSGVTQTPKHLITATGQRVTLRCSPRSGDLSVYWYQQSLDQGLQFLIQYYNGEERAKGNILERFSAQQFPDLHSELNLSSLELGDSALYFCASSSAGDSSPLHFGNGTRLTVT.

Concerning this clone itself: Relative to the germline gene, one junction end is altered; a read error may explain this. This chain joins TRBV7-7 and TRBJ2-1; TRBD2 might be the D (5 bases). The germline CDR1 and CDR2 sequences are SSHAT and FNYEAQ (reference sequence). This CDR3 is 14 amino acids long. The CDR3, as DNA: TGTGCTAGCAGCTTAGCGTCTTCGGGGAATGAGCAGTTCTTC. Its translation is CASSLASSGNEQFF. The full variable domain, completed using reference TRBV7-7 and TRBJ2-1, is GAGVSQSPRYKVTKRGQDVTLRCDPISSHATLYWYQQALGQGPEFLTYFNYEAQPDKSGLPSDRFSAERPEGSISTLTIQRTEQRDSAMYRCASSLASSGNEQFFGPGTRLTVL.